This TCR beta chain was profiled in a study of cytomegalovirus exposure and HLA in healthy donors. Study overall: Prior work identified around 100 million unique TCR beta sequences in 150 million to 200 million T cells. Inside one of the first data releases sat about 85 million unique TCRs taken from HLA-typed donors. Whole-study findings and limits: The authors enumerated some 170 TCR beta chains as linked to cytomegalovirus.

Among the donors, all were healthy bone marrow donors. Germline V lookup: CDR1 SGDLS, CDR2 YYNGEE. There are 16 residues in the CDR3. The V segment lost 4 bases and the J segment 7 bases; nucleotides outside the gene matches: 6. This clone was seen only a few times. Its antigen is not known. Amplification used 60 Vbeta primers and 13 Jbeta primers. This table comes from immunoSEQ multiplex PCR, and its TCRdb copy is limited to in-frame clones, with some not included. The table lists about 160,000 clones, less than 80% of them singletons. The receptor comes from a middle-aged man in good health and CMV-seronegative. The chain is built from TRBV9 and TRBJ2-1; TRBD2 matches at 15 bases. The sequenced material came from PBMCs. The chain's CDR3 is CASSQGLAGGVNEQFF. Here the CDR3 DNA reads TGTGCCAGCAGCCAGGGACTAGCGGGGGGAGTTAATGAGCAGTTCTTC. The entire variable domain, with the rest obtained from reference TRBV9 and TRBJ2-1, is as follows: DSGVTQTPKHLITATGQRVTLRCSPRSGDLSVYWYQQSLDQGLQFLIQYYNGEERAKGNILERFSAQQFPDLHSELNLSSLELGDSALYFCASSQGLAGGVNEQFFGPGTRLTVL.